One T cell receptor (beta chain) is described in this entry. Its antigen is not identified. The PCR contained 60 Vbeta and 13 Jbeta primers. Profiled with immunoSEQ multiplex PCR; TCRdb holds only in-frame clones, not every one. The sample carries about 190,000 clones, about 80% recorded once. The source of the sample is a study of cytomegalovirus exposure and HLA in healthy donors. Turning to the study itself: A prior study identified 90 million to 120 million unique TCR beta sequences from roughly 180 million T cells. Whole-study findings and limits: Most sequenced TCRs were rare (though some public TCRs occurred in many donors).

Sequenced material: PBMCs. The sequence came from a woman between 18 and 29 years old in good health and CMV-seropositive.

The CDR3 spells CASSFGRQNEKLFF. The CDR3 DNA is TGTGCCAGCAGCTTTGGCAGACAAAATGAAAAACTGTTTTTT. This rearrangement joins TRBV5-4 to TRBJ1-4; no clear D gene. The V and J ends lost 2 bases and 5 bases respectively, with 10 bases between them. Germline CDR1 and CDR2: SGHNT and YYREEE (reference sequence). The CDR3 extends over 14 amino acids.